This TCR beta chain was retrieved from a study of CD8 T cells in Susac syndrome. Random hexamers were used to reverse transcribe the RNA input (about 0.45 to 1 ug). It was immunoSEQ multiplex PCR that amplified TCR beta CDR3 across 54 Vbeta and 13 Jbeta. TCRdb used MiXCR to reprocess the immunoSEQ multiplex PCR reads, holding one entry per CDR3 protein. The data hold 180,000 or so distinct CDR3 sequences, with approximately 95% observed a single time. The CDR3 runs 15 residues. CDR1 and CDR2 from the germline V gene are SGDLS and YYNGEE. The ends lost 4 bases at V and 5 bases at J; junction bases unmatched: 8. CD8+ and CD4+ T cells circulating in blood were sequenced for TCR beta. Overall study results and limits: The study admitted that it had a relatively small number of individuals in its TCR sequencing and HLA analysis.

A word on this clonotype: Its antigen remains unknown.

The source of this sequence is a human donor in good health. J is TRBJ1-5 and V is TRBV9, with 8 positions matching TRBD1. Sequencing used CD4+ T cells from PBMCs. The CDR3 DNA reads as TGTGCCAGCAGCCCTGGACAGGGTTGGGATCAGCCCCAGCATTTT. Protein sequence: CASSPGQGWDQPQHF.